This T cell receptor beta chain was found in a study of blood T cell repertoires in COVID-19. Background on the study: Researchers got acute and convalescent COVID-19 samples from the United States, Italy and Spain. In each case, the material was cDNA or gDNA derived from T cells, B-cell-depleted T cells, or PBMCs.

Original methodology: Reference gene primer amplification in the assay estimated nucleated cell counts. The method was immunoSEQ multiplex PCR; TCRdb's version includes in-frame clones alone and lacks a portion of them. The DNA was the basis for D and trimming; V, J and clone size are from that table. The sample holds about 360,000 clones, about 88% seen once. Looked up from germline, CDR1 is SGHAT and CDR2 is FQDESV (reference sequence). The CDR3 contains 16 residues. Trimming stripped 5 bases from V and 2 bases from J, with 15 bases between. J is TRBJ2-2 and V is TRBV11-1; D not resolved. The clonotype comes from a human donor in a cohort sampled during active COVID-19. Sequencing was done on a sample of peripheral blood. Here the CDR3 DNA reads TGTGCCAGCAGCACCTGGGCCAGGATTAACACCGGGGAGCTGTTTTTT. Protein product: CASSTWARINTGELFF.